Each of the 20 T cell receptor beta chains below was sequenced from the same sample in a study of T cell responses to AZD1222 COVID-19 vaccine (dated by TCRdb to about 2021). The intended sense of this specimen's time point label: baseline before first vaccination. The sample's treatment or condition, from its label and the paper: meningococcal conjugate vaccine given as trial control. Receptor libraries were prepared by the immunoSEQ multiplex PCR assay. TCRdb re-hosts the immuneACCESS table, in-frame sequences only. Its copies lack some clones; in the studies checked, an unresolved V gene accounts for under half of them, and the cause for the rest is not known. The sample contains 57,000 or so clones, more than 70% of them found a single time. Roughly a fifth of the sample is taken by the ten largest. The sample in question was peripheral blood, obtained on day 0 of MenACWY control vaccination. All receptors come from an adult in good health.

V gene TRBV20-1 combines with J gene TRBJ2-5, with no clear D. Germline loops: CDR1 DFQATT, CDR2 SNEGSKA (reference sequence). Deletions cut 4 bases from V and 4 bases from J, with 7 bases between. The CDR3 spans 11 residues. CDR3 sequence: CSAIIGETQYF. In DNA form, the CDR3 reads TGCAGTGCTATTATCGGAGAGACCCAGTACTTC.

The chain uses TRBV5-6 and TRBJ2-3, with TRBD2 identical over 14 bases. The CDR3 sequence is 16 residues long. J gave up 6 bases and V 4 bases, and 7 bases lay outside the gene matches. The germline V gene has CDR1 SGHDT and CDR2 YYEEEE. CDR3 sequence (DNA): TGTGCCAGCAGCGCCCCGACTAGCGGGAGGGGCGATACGCAGTATTTT. This gives the protein CASSAPTSGRGDTQYF.

This clone appeared a few times. The chain recombines TRBV6-2 or TRBV6-3 with TRBJ1-5; TRBD1 might be the D (6 bases). Germline V CDR1 and CDR2: MNHEY, SVGEGT. This CDR3 is 15 amino acids long. V lost 2 bases and J lost 3, with 11 bases in between. In DNA form, the CDR3 reads TGTGCCAGCAGTTACGGGAGGGGGACCAATCAGCCCCAGCATTTT. Amino acid sequence: CASSYGRGTNQPQHF.

The chain employs TRBV7-6 and TRBJ1-1; 7 nucleotides line up with TRBD1. The CDR3 runs 16 residues. With 5 bases clipped from V and 2 bases from J, the junction kept 11 bases outside the gene matches. CDR1 and CDR2 from the germline V gene are SGHVS and FNYEAQ. The CDR3 loop is CASSTPGQDPNTEAFF. CDR3 bases: TGTGCCAGCAGCACCCCCGGACAGGACCCAAACACTGAAGCTTTCTTT.

This rearrangement joins TRBV7-3 to TRBJ2-2, with 9 bases lining up with TRBD1. V gave up 5 bases and J gave up 4 bases; unmatched junction bases: 11. The CDR3 contains 17 residues. Germline V gives CDR1 SGHTA, CDR2 FQGTGA. The CDR3 is CASSNPQGARGTGELFF. CDR3 nucleotides: TGTGCCAGCAGCAACCCACAGGGGGCGCGTGGCACCGGGGAGCTGTTTTTT.

This clone occurred once. The chain combines TRBV4-3 with TRBJ1-5; D remains unclear. The germline gives CDR1 LGHNA, CDR2 YSLEER. This CDR3 contains 14 residues. V gave up 6 bases and J gave up 2 bases, with 11 bases separating them. CDR3 bases: TGCGCCAGCAGTATAGAACGGGGCAATCAGCCCCAGCATTTT. Encoded protein: CASSIERGNQPQHF.

CDR3 in DNA: TGTGCCAGCAGCTTTGCGCGAGGCGGCCAGTACTTC. It specifies CASSFARGGQYF. This sequence joins TRBV7-9 and TRBJ2-5; D is uncertain. CDR3 length: 12 amino acids. V was cut by 3 bases and J by 10 bases, with 12 bases left in between. The germline V gene encodes CDR1 SEHNR and CDR2 FQNEAQ (reference sequence).

The rearrangement links TRBV4-3 to TRBJ2-1, with 8 bases lining up with TRBD2. The CDR3 spans 17 residues. J was trimmed by 4 bases and V by 7 bases; bases with no gene match: 15. Germline V gene lookup returns CDR1 LGHNA and CDR2 YSLEER. The CDR3: CASNVGTGTSNYNEQFF. As DNA, the CDR3 is TGCGCCAGCAACGTGGGTACCGGGACTAGTAATTACAATGAGCAGTTCTTC.

The chain employs TRBV10-3 and TRBJ1-2; D is undetermined. Trimming shortened V by 4 bases and J by 4 bases, and 13 bases separated the two germline ends. This CDR3 has 14 residues. CDR1 is ENHRY and CDR2 is SYGVKD in the germline V gene. CDR3 nucleotides: TGTGCCATCAGTGTAGCGGGAGGCGGCTATGGCTACACCTTC. Amino acid sequence: CAISVAGGGYGYTF.

This sequence joins TRBV25-1 and TRBJ1-2; 7 nucleotides align to TRBD1. The CDR3 has 15 residues. CDR1 is MGHDK and CDR2 is SYGVNS in the germline V gene. Unmatched junction bases numbered 7, after V lost 2 bases and J lost 4 bases. The CDR3 nucleotides read TGTGCCAGCAGTGAACCTAACAGGGGCGGCTATGGCTACACCTTC. Its translation: CASSEPNRGGYGYTF.

The rearrangement links TRBV19 to TRBJ2-7; perhaps TRBD2 as D (5 bases). V was pared by 4 bases and J by 2 bases, with 15 bases between. The CDR3 has 15 residues. Germline V gene sequence: CDR1 LNHDA, CDR2 SQIVND (reference sequence). The CDR3 sequence is CASSTSYGKAYEQYF. DNA for the CDR3: TGTGCCAGTAGTACTTCGTACGGGAAGGCCTACGAGCAGTACTTC.

The chain employs TRBV9 and TRBJ2-7, with D hard to call. The CDR3 loop spans 14 amino acids. Germline V gene sequence: CDR1 SGDLS, CDR2 YYNGEE. Trimming removed 2 bases at V and 5 bases at J, with 14 bases between. Here the CDR3 reads CASSVSEFYNEQYF. The CDR3 DNA reads as TGTGCCAGCAGCGTGTCGGAATTCTATAACGAGCAGTACTTC.

This sequence joins TRBV11-2 and TRBJ2-7, with 12 bases identical to TRBD2. The CDR3 contains 14 residues. Per germline, CDR1 SGHAT and CDR2 FQNNGV. Trimming took 5 bases from V and 9 from J; bases not matched to a gene: 8. The CDR3 DNA sequence: TGTGCCAGCAGCCTTGGGACTAGCGGGTTCGCGCAGTACTTC. As protein: CASSLGTSGFAQYF.

This clone was observed a handful of times. The V call is TRBV7-9, the J call TRBJ2-3; no clear D gene. CDR3 length: 12 amino acids. Trimming shortened V by 4 bases and J by 4 bases, and 6 bases separated the two germline ends. Germline CDR1 and CDR2: SEHNR and FQNEAQ (reference sequence). This CDR3 reads CASSSKPDTQYF. DNA for the CDR3: TGTGCCAGCAGCTCTAAGCCAGATACGCAGTATTTT.

This sequence joins TRBV29-1 and TRBJ1-2, with 7 bases fitting TRBD1. The CDR3 runs to 12 residues. Trimming cost V 4 bases and J 5 bases; bases outside gene matches: 4. CDR1 is SQVTM and CDR2 is ANQGSEA in the germline V gene. CDR3 nucleotides: TGCAGCGTTGGGACAGGCGGATATGGCTACACCTTC. The encoded protein is CSVGTGGYGYTF.

The chain combines TRBV6-5 with TRBJ1-2; TRBD1 is a possible D gene (6 bases). Germline CDR1 reads MNHEY; CDR2 reads SVGAGI. Trimming took 5 bases from V and 4 from J, leaving 14 bases between them. CDR3 length: 14 residues. The CDR3 DNA reads as TGTGCCAGCAGTCCTGACAGGACCGCCTATGGCTACACCTTC. Protein: CASSPDRTAYGYTF.

The chain links TRBV3-1 (or the pseudogene TRBV3-2) to TRBJ2-7; possibly TRBD2 for D (5 bases). CDR3 length: 13 residues. V lost 0 bases to trimming and J lost 9 bases, with 12 bases between them. The germline CDR1 and CDR2 sequences are LGHDT and YNNKEL (reference sequence). The CDR3 protein is CASSQDGGRGQYF. CDR3 coding DNA: TGTGCCAGCAGCCAAGATGGCGGTCGGGGGCAGTACTTC.

This clone appeared once. The rearrangement uses TRBV6-6 and TRBJ2-7; no clear D. Germline CDR1 is MNHNY and CDR2 is SVGAGI (reference sequence). CDR3 size: 13 residues. Trimming pared 7 bases from V and 1 base from J, leaving 11 bases between. CDR3 sequence: CASTFDGSYEQYF. In DNA, the CDR3 is TGTGCCAGCACTTTTGACGGTTCCTACGAGCAGTACTTC.

The rearrangement links TRBV3-1 (or the pseudogene TRBV3-2) to TRBJ1-5, with D perhaps TRBD1 (5 bases). The CDR3 is 16 amino acids. Germline V gene lookup returns CDR1 LGHDT and CDR2 YNNKEL (reference sequence). Deletions cut 0 bases from V and 5 bases from J, with 14 bases between. The CDR3 is CASSQDRGPGDQPQHF. The DNA for the CDR3 is TGTGCCAGCAGCCAAGATAGGGGCCCGGGTGATCAGCCCCAGCATTTT.

This chain joins TRBV11-1 and TRBJ2-1; 9 bases align to TRBD2. CDR3 length equals 16 residues. Trimming at V came to 3 bases and at J to 0 bases, leaving 3 bases not matched to a gene. Germline V CDR1 and CDR2: SGHAT, FQDESV (reference sequence). The chain's CDR3 is CASSFLAGFSYNEQFF. The CDR3 nucleotides are TGTGCCAGCAGCTTCCTAGCGGGATTCTCCTACAATGAGCAGTTCTTC.